The clone carrying this TCR beta chain has only a few counts. No antigen is known for it. This record belongs to a study of cytomegalovirus exposure and HLA in healthy donors. On the study more broadly: T cells numbering approximately 170 million yielded 90 million to 140 million unique TCR beta sequences in an earlier analysis. Study results and caveats: Among immune exposure information, only CMV serostatus was available.

Germline assignment: CDR1 SGHRS and CDR2 YFSETQ. The CDR3 covers 13 residues. V was pared by 1 base and J by 4 bases, with 9 bases between. PCR used 60 Vbeta primers and 13 Jbeta primers. The method was immunoSEQ multiplex PCR; TCRdb's version includes in-frame clones alone and lacks a portion of them. The sample has over 150,000 clones; 75% to 90% are singletons. Material for sequencing was PBMCs. This sequence originates from a human donor in good health. The chain is built from TRBV5-1 and TRBJ2-7, with D tentatively TRBD1 (5 bases). The CDR3 nucleotides read TGCGCCAGCAGCTTGAGGCAGGGATACGAGCAGTACTTC. This codes for CASSLRQGYEQYF.